This T cell receptor (beta chain) was identified during a study of blood T cell repertoires in COVID-19 (dated by TCRdb to the early 2020s). Some background on the complete study: The collaborator samples originated in the United States, Italy and Spain and spanned the acute and convalescent phases of COVID-19. Nearly every sample came with metadata listing a de-identified subject ID, COVID-19 status, age in years and sex. Samples came from the ongoing ImmuneRACE study (first 160 participants) plus 1,254 subjects from 6 global collaborators. Deeply sampled blood TCRbeta repertoires from subjects exposed to, actively infected with, or recovered from COVID-19 were included in the dataset. The material from the prospective study consisted of cDNA or gDNA derived from T cells, B-cell-depleted T cells, or PBMCs. The repertoires were released in a freely available public database intended as a resource for research on the immune response to SARS-CoV-2. Where available, HLA class I and class II types were obtained from metadata supplied by the sample provider rather than from assay-based typing. Here is what the overall study found, with its caveats: The quantity of clinical and demographic metadata differed by source and by participant and was supplied without curation.

On this clone: No antigen is known for it. No much larger clone is present one base from it, and per-base qualities are unavailable.

The immunoSEQ Assay, a bias-controlled multiplex PCR, was used to amplify TCRbeta CDR3 regions from genomic DNA. The paper's processing steps were these. Within the assay, amplification of reference gene primers was used to estimate how many nucleated cells each sample contained. To quantify the absolute abundance of each unique TCRbeta CDR3 rearrangement, sequence reads were collapsed and filtered. For each sample, productive Simpson clonality was calculated as the square root of Simpson's diversity index over productive rearrangements. TCRdb obtained this table from immuneACCESS and retained in-frame rearrangements with V and J assigned. These tables miss some clones; where compared with another copy, unresolved V genes account for less than half of the shortfall, and the remainder is unexplained. V and J calls and clone size are those listed in that table; D and trimming were worked out from the DNA. Present in this sample are about 68,000 clones, 65% to 90% of which were seen just once. The top ten clones comprise roughly two fifths of the sample.

Each collaborating institution followed its own protocols to collect whole blood in K2EDTA tubes. For TCRbeta analysis, collaborators shipped samples in one of three forms: frozen whole blood, isolated PBMCs, or DNA extracted from either of those sample types. Ends trimmed: V by 5 bases, J by 6 bases; bases unmatched to a gene: 5. Per the germline V gene, SQVTM is the CDR1 and ANQGSEA is the CDR2. From the cysteine up to the phenylalanine, the CDR3 has a length of 13 residues. CDR3 DNA only is kept here, 39 bases in frame from base 1. The origin of this receptor is a man aged 80 or over with acute or convalescent COVID-19. The V gene is TRBV29-1 and the J gene is TRBJ2-1; the central 9 bases match TRBD1. Sequenced input: peripheral blood. The DNA is TGCAGCGTTCCCGGGACAGGGAGCAATGAGCAGTTCTTC. This codes for CSVPGTGSNEQFF.